The 22 T cell receptor beta chains reported below all come from one sample, sequenced in a study of cytomegalovirus exposure and HLA in healthy donors. The PCR was carried out with 60 Vbeta primers and 13 Jbeta primers. Some clones are missing from TCRdb's copy, which holds only in-frame ones; the method was immunoSEQ multiplex PCR. The sample carries around 120,000 clones, 60% to 85% recorded once. Sequenced sample: PBMCs. The receptors stem from a woman in her 30s in good health and CMV-seropositive.

The chain recombines TRBV19 with TRBJ2-2; D may be TRBD1 (5 bases). Germline V gene lookup returns CDR1 LNHDA and CDR2 SQIVND (reference sequence). Trimming removed 3 bases from V and 5 bases from J, with 10 bases in between. The CDR3 covers 14 residues. The CDR3 coding sequence is TGTGCCAGTAGTATCGGACACCCAACCGGGGAGCTGTTTTTT. Its protein is CASSIGHPTGELFF.

Concerning this clone: One end of the junction fails to match germline, which may point to a read error. The V and J genes are TRBV29-1 and TRBJ2-7, with 10 bases lining up with TRBD1. Germline V gene lookup returns CDR1 SQVTM and CDR2 ANQGSEA. This CDR3 has 16 residues. CDR3 sequence reads: CSVEGTGAHHPYEQYF. Written as DNA, the CDR3 is TGCAGCGTCGAAGGGACAGGGGCCCATCATCCCTACGAGCAGTACTTC.

CDR3 residues: CASGGGLLRKLFF. DNA of the CDR3: TGTGCCAGCGGGGGGGGGCTTTTACGAAAACTGTTTTTT. The chain has TRBV27 and TRBJ1-4, with D perhaps TRBD1 (6 bases). Germline V CDR1 and CDR2: MNHEY, SMNVEV (reference sequence). V dropped 8 bases and J dropped 10 bases, with 17 bases sitting between them. The CDR3 is 13 amino acids.

Regarding this clone: Distinct nucleotide sequences in the sample also encode this CDR3. This chain connects TRBV6-1 to TRBJ1-6; TRBD1 is a possible D gene (5 bases). The V gene lost 0 bases and the J gene lost 7 bases, with 7 bases spanning the gap. The CDR3 runs 14 residues. Germline V gives CDR1 MNHNS, CDR2 SASEGT. DNA of the CDR3: TGTGCCAGCAGTGAAGCAGGGGCCAATTCACCCCTCCACTTT. The encoded protein is CASSEAGANSPLHF.

The J gene is TRBJ1-4, the V gene TRBV5-1, with D tentatively TRBD1 (6 bases). The V and J ends lost 8 bases and 5 bases respectively, with 13 bases between them. Germline values: CDR1 SGHRS, CDR2 YFSETQ. The CDR3 runs 13 residues. Written as DNA, the CDR3 is TGCGCCAGGACGGGACAAAAAAATGAAAAACTGTTTTTT. This translates into CARTGQKNEKLFF.

The chain couples TRBV5-4 to TRBJ2-7; TRBD2 agrees at 10 bases. V lost 4 bases to trimming and J lost 7 bases; unmatched junction nucleotides: 8. The CDR3 totals 14 residues. The germline V gene has CDR1 SGHNT and CDR2 YYREEE (reference sequence). CDR3 DNA sequence: TGTGCCAGCAGCAAAGACTCGGGACTAGCGGAGCAGTACTTC. This encodes CASSKDSGLAEQYF.

This chain connects TRBV6-5 to TRBJ2-4; no clear D. This CDR3 region has 14 residues. Per germline, CDR1 MNHEY and CDR2 SVGAGI. V was pared by 6 bases and J by 0 bases, with 9 bases between. CDR3 DNA: TGTGCCAGCAGCCCACGGGTAGCCAAAAACATTCAGTACTTC. Encoded protein: CASSPRVAKNIQYF.

The V and J genes are TRBV7-2 and TRBJ1-1; D is uncertain. The CDR3 is made up of 11 amino acids. Germline CDR1 and CDR2: SGHTA and FQGNSA. Trimming left V 4 bases short and J 8 bases short, with 8 bases between. In nucleotides, the CDR3 is TGTGCCAGCAGCTCTCGCCGGGAAGCTTTCTTT. Residues: CASSSRREAFF.

The V and J genes are TRBV14 and TRBJ2-2; D uncertain. CDR3 length equals 13 residues. The V end lost 3 bases, the J end lost 5 bases, and 7 bases lay between the germline ends. Germline CDR1 is SGHDN and CDR2 is FVKESK. The CDR3 nucleotides are TGTGCCAGCAGCCACCAGTGGACCGGGGAGCTGTTTTTT. This codes for CASSHQWTGELFF.

The chain employs TRBV2 and TRBJ1-1; D unresolved. Germline CDR1 and CDR2: SNHLY and FYNNEI. V was cut by 6 bases and J by 12 bases, with 17 bases left in between. This CDR3 comprises 12 residues. CDR3 in amino acids: CASRGSGKPTFF. CDR3 DNA sequence: TGTGCCAGCAGAGGCAGCGGGAAACCGACTTTCTTT.

The chain links TRBV5-1 to TRBJ2-7; 7 bases are shared with TRBD1. This CDR3 has 13 amino acids. Germline values: CDR1 SGHRS, CDR2 YFSETQ. Germline trimming cut 1 base from V and 3 bases from J; bases unmatched to any gene: 1. The CDR3 protein is CASSLRQGYEQYF. The CDR3 nucleotides read TGCGCCAGCAGCTTGCGACAGGGCTACGAGCAGTACTTC.

The chain links TRBV10-3 to TRBJ2-7, with D unclear. There are 15 residues in the CDR3. Germline assignment: CDR1 ENHRY and CDR2 SYGVKD. The V gene lost 1 base and the J gene lost 0 bases, with 10 bases spanning the gap. The CDR3 DNA is TGTGCCATCAGTGAGTTCTCAAGGAGCTCCTACGAGCAGTACTTC. This encodes CAISEFSRSSYEQYF.

Regarding this clone: Additional DNA sequences in this sample encode the identical CDR3. This rearrangement joins TRBV27 to TRBJ1-4, with TRBD1 matching over 11 bases. The CDR3 contains 15 residues. V shed 8 bases, J shed 8 bases, and the junction held 10 bases outside the gene matches. The germline CDR1 and CDR2 sequences are MNHEY and SMNVEV (reference sequence). CDR3 nucleotide sequence: TGTGCCAGCCACCCCGGACAGGGGGCTTACGAAAAACTGTTTTTT. Translating gives CASHPGQGAYEKLFF.

The chain combines TRBV2 with TRBJ2-3; 15 bases agree with TRBD2. Per germline, CDR1 SNHLY and CDR2 FYNNEI. The CDR3 covers 17 residues. Unmatched junction bases numbered 6, after V lost 8 bases and J lost 0 bases. The CDR3 DNA reads as TGTGCCAGCGAGGGACTAGCGGGAGGAAGTAGCACAGATACGCAGTATTTT. It specifies CASEGLAGGSSTDTQYF.

This chain connects TRBV5-6 to TRBJ1-1; unclear D gene. Trimming stripped 4 bases from V and 2 bases from J, with 15 bases between. The CDR3 loop spans 15 amino acids. Looked up from germline, CDR1 is SGHDT and CDR2 is YYEEEE. The CDR3, as DNA: TGTGCCAGCAGCCAAGTGGGAGGGAGAAACACTGAAGCTTTCTTT. This encodes CASSQVGGRNTEAFF.

This clone was seen only a few times. The chain links TRBV5-4 to TRBJ1-2; TRBD1 might be the D (6 bases). The CDR3 covers 15 residues. V dropped 4 bases and J dropped 8 bases, with 21 bases sitting between them. CDR1 is SGHNT, CDR2 YYREEE, per germline (reference sequence). The DNA for the CDR3 is TGTGCCAGCAGCCCGGCCGGAGGGGGGGCGCGAGGCTACACCTTC. As protein: CASSPAGGGARGYTF.

The J gene is TRBJ2-3, the V gene TRBV11-2, with 15 bases lining up with TRBD2. The CDR3 extends over 19 amino acids. CDR1 is SGHAT, CDR2 FQNNGV, per germline. J lost 0 bases, V lost 6 bases, and 10 bases had no gene match. This CDR3 reads CASSPGGLAGGSSTDTQYF. The CDR3 coding sequence is TGTGCCAGCAGTCCAGGAGGACTAGCGGGGGGGTCCAGCACAGATACGCAGTATTTT.

The V call is TRBV5-1, the J call TRBJ2-1; 8 bases line up with TRBD2. This CDR3 region has 15 residues. CDR1 SGHRS and CDR2 YFSETQ come from the germline V gene. Unmatched junction bases numbered 11, after V lost 5 bases and J lost 7 bases. The CDR3 bases are TGCGCCAGCAGTATCGGGAGGGGGGGGGTAAATGAGCAGTTCTTC. Encoded protein: CASSIGRGGVNEQFF.

The genes are TRBV4-3 and TRBJ2-3, with 11 bases identical to TRBD2. The length of the CDR3 is 16 residues. Germline V gene lookup returns CDR1 LGHNA and CDR2 YSLEER. The V and J ends lost 0 bases and 6 bases, in that order; junction bases with no gene match: 5. This CDR3 reads CASSQELAGGLDTQYF. The CDR3 DNA reads TGCGCCAGCAGCCAAGAGCTAGCGGGGGGACTGGATACGCAGTATTTT.

The chain carries TRBV6-5 and TRBJ1-2; D unresolved. V was shortened by 1 base and J by 3 bases, with 9 bases between the two germline ends. Germline lookup yields CDR1 MNHEY and CDR2 SVGAGI. The CDR3 spans 14 residues. CDR3 DNA sequence: TGTGCCAGCAGTTACTTCCGGGAGGACTATGGCTACACCTTC. The encoded protein is CASSYFREDYGYTF.

V gene TRBV5-1 combines with J gene TRBJ1-6, with D perhaps matching TRBD1 (5 bases). Trimming removed 5 bases from V and 10 bases from J, with 16 bases in between. The CDR3 extends over 14 amino acids. Looked up from germline, CDR1 is SGHRS and CDR2 is YFSETQ. The DNA of the CDR3 is TGCGCCAGCAGTCCCGACAGAATAAGCTCACCCCTCCACTTT. Amino acid sequence: CASSPDRISSPLHF.

This clone was observed a single time. The chain carries TRBV5-1 and TRBJ2-1; TRBD2 is a possible D gene (6 bases). The CDR3 extends over 17 amino acids. V shed 0 bases and J shed 0 bases, with 13 bases lying between them. Germline assignment: CDR1 SGHRS and CDR2 YFSETQ. The DNA of the CDR3 is TGCGCCAGCAGCTTGGACCCCCCCGGGGGCTCCTACAATGAGCAGTTCTTC. Protein sequence: CASSLDPPGGSYNEQFF.